The following is a T cell receptor beta chain sequence with its context. Its antigen is undetermined. These data are taken from a study of cytomegalovirus exposure and HLA in healthy donors. General study points: Sequences of the TCR beta chain were said to predict the HLA-A and HLA-B alleles of most subjects accurately. The productive fraction for most TCR beta V segments was about 87% or about 30% in an earlier analysis.

Primers: 60 Vbeta forward and 13 Jbeta reverse. Clones were sequenced by immunoSEQ multiplex PCR, and TCRdb holds only the in-frame ones, with some missing. The sample shows fewer than 120,000 clones, 79% of them seen only once. Between the trimmed V and J ends, which lost 5 bases and 7 bases, there was a span of 17 bases. Germline V CDR1 and CDR2: SGHVS, FNYEAQ. This CDR3 has 14 residues. The clonotype was recovered from a man aged 25-45 years in good health and CMV-seropositive. The rearrangement joins TRBV7-6 to TRBJ1-1; TRBD1 is a possible D gene (6 bases). The source material was PBMCs. The CDR3 loop is CASSRGQWKFEAFF. The CDR3 nucleotides are TGTGCCAGCAGCCGCGGACAGTGGAAATTTGAAGCTTTCTTT.